What follows are 29 T cell receptor beta chains derived from one specimen sequenced in a study of blood T cell repertoires in COVID-19. Assay: immunoSEQ multiplex PCR; the TCRdb copy retains only in-frame clones and omits some. This table holds roughly 230,000 clones, approximately 81% found once. Sample: peripheral blood. The receptor source for this set is a woman aged 80 or older with acute or convalescent COVID-19.

The chain has TRBV5-4 and TRBJ1-2, with a possible D match to TRBD1 (6 bases). V dropped 6 bases and J dropped 2 bases, with 17 bases sitting between them. CDR3 length equals 15 residues. Germline values: CDR1 SGHNT, CDR2 YYREEE (reference sequence). The CDR3 spells CASIQSSTGNYGYTF. CDR3 DNA sequence: TGTGCCAGCATCCAATCTAGTACAGGGAACTATGGCTACACCTTC.

The rearrangement joins TRBV5-6 to TRBJ1-1; 9 bases map to TRBD1. CDR1 and CDR2 from the germline V gene are SGHDT and YYEEEE. The V segment lost 4 bases and the J segment 5 bases; nucleotides outside the gene matches: 9. This CDR3 has 15 amino acids. The CDR3 reads CASSPLDRGETEAFF. As DNA, the CDR3 is TGTGCCAGCAGCCCCCTGGACAGGGGTGAAACTGAAGCTTTCTTT.

This chain connects TRBV30 to TRBJ1-4; 10 bases line up with TRBD1. This CDR3 has 14 amino acids. The V segment lost 2 bases and the J segment 8 bases; nucleotides outside the gene matches: 5. Germline CDR1 and CDR2: GTSNPN and SVGIG (reference sequence). The CDR3 loop is CAWSTGTGDEKLFF. The CDR3 DNA sequence: TGTGCCTGGAGTACCGGGACAGGGGACGAAAAACTGTTTTTT. Using reference TRBV30 and TRBJ1-4 for the parts outside the CDR3, the full variable domain is SQTIHQWPATLVQPVGSPLSLECTVEGTSNPNLYWYRQAAGRGLQLLFYSVGIGQISSEVPQNLSASRPQDRQFILSSKKLLLSDSGFYLCAWSTGTGDEKLFFGSGTQLSVL.

This chain connects TRBV11-2 to TRBJ1-2; D may be TRBD1 (5 bases). Germline CDR1 is SGHAT and CDR2 is FQNNGV. The CDR3 sequence is 13 residues long. V was cut by 0 bases and J by 7 bases, with 9 bases left in between. The CDR3 spells CASSLDRVAGYTF. The DNA of the CDR3 is TGTGCCAGCAGCTTAGACAGGGTCGCTGGCTACACCTTC.

The chain combines TRBV18 with TRBJ1-1; perhaps TRBD1 as D (5 bases). The CDR3 has 14 amino acids. The germline gives CDR1 KGHSH, CDR2 LQKENI. V shed 2 bases and J shed 5 bases, with 12 bases lying between them. In nucleotides, the CDR3 is TGTGCCAGCTCACCAACCCCGGGGGATACTGAAGCTTTCTTT. Translation gives CASSPTPGDTEAFF.

In its sample, this clone was seen once. The chain carries TRBV7-2 and TRBJ2-2; D is perhaps TRBD1 (5 bases). This CDR3 is 15 amino acids long. Germline V CDR1 and CDR2: SGHTA, FQGNSA. The V end lost 5 bases, the J end lost 3 bases, and 13 bases lay between the germline ends. The CDR3 reads CASSPPGPHTGELFF. The CDR3 DNA reads as TGTGCCAGCAGCCCCCCAGGGCCCCACACCGGGGAGCTGTTTTTT.

The rearrangement links TRBV28 to TRBJ2-2; no clear D gene. CDR1 and CDR2 from the germline V gene are MDHEN and SYDVKM. CDR3 size: 12 residues. Trimming took 7 bases from V and 6 from J, leaving 9 bases between them. The CDR3, as DNA: TGTGCCAGCAATAGATTCCCCGGGGAGCTGTTTTTT. It encodes CASNRFPGELFF. The variable domain in full, with the rest retrieved from reference TRBV28 and TRBJ2-2, is DVKVTQSSRYLVKRTGEKVFLECVQDMDHENMFWYRQDPGLGLRLIYFSYDVKMKEKGDIPEGYSVSREKKERFSLILESASTNQTSMYLCASNRFPGELFFGEGSRLTVL.

This rearrangement joins TRBV11-1 to TRBJ1-6; unclear D gene. V dropped 1 base and J dropped 7 bases, with 5 bases sitting between them. This CDR3 has 13 residues. Germline-derived CDR1 and CDR2 are SGHAT and FQDESV (reference sequence). This chain's CDR3 is CASSLDLNSPLHF. The CDR3 nucleotides are TGTGCCAGCAGCTTAGACTTAAATTCACCCCTCCACTTT.

V is TRBV18 and J is TRBJ2-7; 8 bases are a match to TRBD1. V shed 2 bases, J shed 6 bases, and the junction held 9 bases outside the gene matches. The CDR3 runs to 15 residues. Germline CDR1 is KGHSH and CDR2 is LQKENI. The CDR3 sequence is CASSPVEAGGGEQYF. The CDR3 DNA is TGTGCCAGCTCACCAGTTGAGGCAGGGGGCGGCGAGCAGTACTTC. Variable domain in full (rest from reference TRBV18 and TRBJ2-7): NAGVMQNPRHLVRRRGQEARLRCSPMKGHSHVYWYRQLPEEGLKFMVYLQKENIIDESGMPKERFSAEFPKEGPSILRIQQVVRGDSAAYFCASSPVEAGGGEQYFGPGTRLTVT.

A word on this clone: A read error may account for a junction end that differs from germline. The V gene is TRBV19, the J gene TRBJ2-2; 9 positions match TRBD1. The CDR3 extends over 14 amino acids. Germline values: CDR1 LNHDA, CDR2 SQIVND (reference sequence). CDR3 residues: CASGGTGITRELFF. Written as DNA, the CDR3 is TGTGCCAGTGGAGGGACAGGGATCACCAGGGAGCTGTTTTTT.

V usage is TRBV7-9 and J usage is TRBJ2-1; TRBD2 matches at 11 bases. The germline V gene has CDR1 SEHNR and CDR2 FQNEAQ (reference sequence). The V gene end was trimmed by 5 bases and the J gene end by 14 bases; junction bases not matched to a gene: 20. The CDR3 consists of 17 residues. As DNA, the CDR3 is TGTGCCAGCAGCCCCGGGGCTAGCGGGGGGCAGGGCGGCGTTGAGTTCTTC. Translation: CASSPGASGGQGGVEFF.

V usage is TRBV5-6 and J usage is TRBJ1-1; D call uncertain. The CDR3 runs to 13 residues. Between the trimmed V and J ends, which lost 1 base and 1 base, there was a span of 5 bases. Looked up from germline, CDR1 is SGHDT and CDR2 is YYEEEE. The CDR3 loop reads CASSLLKNTEAFF. The CDR3 DNA reads TGTGCCAGCAGCTTGCTTAAGAACACTGAAGCTTTCTTT.

The chain has TRBV19 and TRBJ1-1; D possibly corresponds to TRBD1 (6 bases). Trimming shortened V by 2 bases and J by 5 bases, and 12 bases separated the two germline ends. From germline, CDR1 is LNHDA and CDR2 SQIVND (reference sequence). The CDR3 sequence is 14 residues long. CDR3 DNA sequence: TGTGCCAGTAGTATAAACAGGGAGAGGACTGAAGCTTTCTTT. This encodes CASSINRERTEAFF.

The sample holds one count of this clone. This chain uses TRBV2 with TRBJ2-7, with 12 bases that match TRBD1. The germline gives CDR1 SNHLY, CDR2 FYNNEI. Trimming cost V 6 bases and J 10 bases; bases outside gene matches: 7. The CDR3 extends over 13 amino acids. The CDR3 loop is CASSFRDRGQQYF. In DNA, the CDR3 is TGTGCCAGCAGCTTCCGGGACAGGGGGCAACAGTACTTC.

V is TRBV15 and J is TRBJ2-3, with TRBD1 matching 7 bases. The germline V gene has CDR1 LNHNV and CDR2 YYDKDF (reference sequence). The CDR3 consists of 16 residues. Germline trimming cut 1 base from V and 4 bases from J; bases unmatched to any gene: 8. The CDR3 loop reads CATSRVQGRFPDTQYF. The CDR3 DNA follows: TGTGCCACCAGCAGAGTACAGGGGCGATTCCCAGATACGCAGTATTTT.

The chain joins TRBV19 to TRBJ1-5, with D perhaps TRBD1 (6 bases). CDR3 length: 16 residues. V lost 9 bases, J lost 4 bases, and 22 bases lay in between. Germline values: CDR1 LNHDA, CDR2 SQIVND (reference sequence). CDR3 residues: CASAGAHWTVNQPQHF. The CDR3 DNA follows: TGTGCCAGCGCAGGGGCCCACTGGACAGTTAATCAGCCCCAGCATTTT.

The chain links TRBV24-1 to TRBJ1-2; D unresolved. The CDR3 is made up of 15 amino acids. Looked up from germline, CDR1 is KGHDR and CDR2 is SFDVKD. V lost 4 bases, J lost 0 bases, and 11 bases lay in between. This CDR3 reads CATSDPHGSNYGYTF. The CDR3 nucleotides read TGTGCCACCAGTGACCCCCATGGCTCTAACTATGGCTACACCTTC.

This sequence joins TRBV5-5 and TRBJ1-1; D perhaps matches TRBD1 (6 bases). This CDR3 is built from 13 residues. The germline V and J ends were trimmed by 0 bases and 7 bases, with 10 bases remaining between them. Germline V lookup: CDR1 SGHKS, CDR2 YYEKEE (reference sequence). CDR3 DNA: TGTGCCAGCAGCTTGGCCGCAGGGGTTGAAGCTTTCTTT. Translating gives CASSLAAGVEAFF.

The chain recombines TRBV3-1 (or the pseudogene TRBV3-2) with TRBJ2-7; 10 bases agree with TRBD2. The length of the CDR3 is 15 residues. With V trimmed by 5 bases and J by 4 bases, 8 bases remained unmatched. Germline V gives CDR1 LGHDT, CDR2 YNNKEL (reference sequence). This chain's CDR3 is CASSAASGGQYEQYF. The CDR3 nucleotides are TGTGCCAGCAGCGCCGCTAGCGGGGGTCAGTACGAGCAGTACTTC.

This clone was observed once. This chain connects TRBV3-1 (or the pseudogene TRBV3-2) to TRBJ2-3, with D possibly TRBD2 on 6 matching bases. V was shortened by 3 bases and J by 1 base, with 14 bases between the two germline ends. Germline CDR1 reads LGHDT; CDR2 reads YNNKEL (reference sequence). The CDR3 runs to 16 residues. The CDR3 bases are TGTGCCAGCAGCCAGAGGAGGACTATAGGCACAGATACGCAGTATTTT. It translates to CASSQRRTIGTDTQYF.

This clone was seen a few times. The chain uses TRBV5-1 and TRBJ2-5; the match to TRBD2 covers 9 bases. Germline values: CDR1 SGHRS, CDR2 YFSETQ. This CDR3 spans 14 amino acids. V shed 4 bases, J shed 4 bases, and the junction held 5 bases outside the gene matches. The CDR3: CASSPGLATETQYF. The CDR3 DNA is TGCGCCAGCAGCCCCGGACTAGCGACAGAGACCCAGTACTTC.

The J gene is TRBJ1-6, the V gene TRBV18, with D uncertain. V dropped 10 bases and J dropped 10 bases, with 17 bases sitting between them. CDR1 and CDR2 from the germline V gene are KGHSH and LQKENI. The CDR3 sequence is 13 residues long. DNA for the CDR3: TGTGCCACAGCGGAGGGTCATGGATCACCCCTCCACTTT. Protein: CATAEGHGSPLHF.

This clone has only a few counts. J is TRBJ1-1 and V is TRBV3-1 (or the pseudogene TRBV3-2), with D hard to call. Trimming removed 0 bases from V and 4 bases from J, with 6 bases in between. The CDR3 length is 13 residues. CDR1 is LGHDT and CDR2 is YNNKEL in the germline V gene (reference sequence). CDR3 residues: CASSQDISTEAFF. CDR3 nucleotides: TGTGCCAGCAGCCAAGATATCAGCACTGAAGCTTTCTTT.

This clone was seen a few times. The chain joins TRBV11-2 to TRBJ2-7, with D perhaps matching TRBD2 (6 bases). This CDR3 has 14 residues. CDR1 SGHAT and CDR2 FQNNGV come from the germline V gene. V was cut by 1 base and J by 4 bases, with 11 bases left in between. The CDR3 protein is CASSLVGLPYEQYF. CDR3 nucleotide sequence: TGTGCCAGCAGCTTAGTCGGACTACCGTACGAGCAGTACTTC.

This chain joins TRBV19 and TRBJ2-1; D may be TRBD2 (5 bases). The CDR3 covers 15 residues. Germline CDR1 LNHDA, CDR2 SQIVND (reference sequence). The germline V and J ends were trimmed by 3 bases and 3 bases, with 12 bases remaining between them. The CDR3 spells CASSMISGNYNEQFF. The CDR3 DNA reads as TGTGCCAGTAGTATGATTTCGGGAAACTACAATGAGCAGTTCTTC.

The CDR3 nucleotides are TGCGCCAGCAGCCCCGGGACAGGGCTTAAATCGTTCTATGGCTACACCTTC. As protein: CASSPGTGLKSFYGYTF. The chain joins TRBV5-1 to TRBJ1-2, with 9 bases fitting TRBD1. This CDR3 comprises 17 residues. The germline CDR1 and CDR2 sequences are SGHRS and YFSETQ. The V segment lost 4 bases and the J segment 4 bases; nucleotides outside the gene matches: 14.

The chain links TRBV10-2 to TRBJ1-1; D unclear. CDR3 length: 14 residues. CDR1 and CDR2 (germline): WSHSY, SAAADI. Trimming cost V 4 bases and J 2 bases, with 11 bases left between them. CDR3 DNA sequence: TGCGCCAGCAGTGGCGTGAACAGAAACACTGAAGCTTTCTTT. Protein: CASSGVNRNTEAFF.

The chain links TRBV5-1 to TRBJ2-5; 9 nucleotides line up with TRBD1. V lost 9 bases, J lost 2 bases, and 8 bases stayed unmatched. Germline V CDR1 and CDR2: SGHRS, YFSETQ. The CDR3 runs to 14 residues. CDR3 sequence reads: CATRQGGSQETQYF. As DNA, the CDR3 is TGCGCCACCCGACAGGGGGGGTCTCAAGAGACCCAGTACTTC.

The genes are TRBV20-1 and TRBJ2-7; D possibly corresponds to TRBD2 (6 bases). CDR1 DFQATT and CDR2 SNEGSKA come from the germline V gene (reference sequence). The CDR3 runs 14 residues. V shed 3 bases and J shed 4 bases, with 16 bases lying between them. CDR3 in amino acids: CSASDGTPKYEQYF. In nucleotides, the CDR3 is TGCAGTGCTAGTGACGGGACTCCCAAATACGAGCAGTACTTC.